This TCR beta chain was recorded in a study of cytomegalovirus exposure and HLA in healthy donors. Points from the study as a whole: For most subjects, TCR beta sequences were reported to predict HLA-A and HLA-B alleles with accuracy.

Concerning this clone itself: Its antigen is unidentified.

Primers: 60 Vbeta forward and 13 Jbeta reverse. Generated by immunoSEQ multiplex PCR, the TCRdb table keeps only in-frame clones and is missing some. The sample yields about 200,000 clones, of which the top ten take up roughly 0.7%. Trimming stripped 2 bases from V and 0 bases from J, with 7 bases between. Germline CDR1 MNHEY, CDR2 SMNVEV (reference sequence). This CDR3 comprises 14 residues. The chain is built from TRBV27 and TRBJ1-1; unclear D gene. Sequencing was performed on PBMCs. This sequence was found in a boy under 18 in good health and CMV-seronegative. The CDR3 nucleotides are TGTGCCAGCAGTTTACAAGACATGAACACTGAAGCTTTCTTT. Protein sequence: CASSLQDMNTEAFF.